This paragraph covers one TCR beta chain sequence. The CDR3 runs 17 residues. Trimming shortened V by 3 bases and J by 1 base, and 16 bases separated the two germline ends. Germline assignment: CDR1 KGHSH and CDR2 LQKENI. Authors' data handling: From reference gene primer amplification, estimates of nucleated cell counts were derived. Profiling relied on immunoSEQ multiplex PCR, and the TCRdb table lists in-frame clones only, not all of them. V and J calls and clone size are as listed in that table; D and trimming were resolved from the DNA. Here the sample spans more than 25,000 clones, 90% being singletons. The source of the sample is a study of blood T cell repertoires in COVID-19. Background on the study: Material from acute and convalescent COVID-19 was sourced from the United States, Italy and Spain. T cells, B-cell-depleted T cells, or PBMCs provided the cDNA or gDNA that served as material.

The clonotype was recovered from a man between 65 and 85 years old with active or convalescent COVID-19. Sample: peripheral blood. The chain recombines TRBV18 with TRBJ1-3; D not resolved. CDR3 sequence reads: CASSPPGRIISGNTIYF. Here the CDR3 DNA reads TGTGCCAGCTCACCCCCCGGGAGGATAATATCTGGAAACACCATATATTTT.